This T cell receptor (beta chain) stems from a study of regulatory T cells in long-lasting Graves disease. Study in general: The antithyroid drugs taken by newly diagnosed Graves' patients had been used for under 3 months.

Libraries of TCR beta came from iRepertoire HTBI primers plus Arm-PCR of CDR3 regions. From the multiplex PCR reads, TCRdb called clonotypes with MiXCR, one entry per CDR3 protein. Among 400,000 to 500,000 distinct CDR3 sequences, less than 20% were seen once, and the ten largest hold about a quarter. Time point of the sample: newly diagnosed GD, antithyroid drugs for less than 3 months. RNA extracted from PBMCs served as the sequencing template. The CDR3 loop spans 16 amino acids. Germline CDR1 SGDLS, CDR2 YYNGEE. V shed 3 bases and J 3 bases; nucleotides not matched to a gene: 10. This clonotype was detected a few times. The same specimen was also included in a second study, on T cells in Graves' hyperthyroidism and ophthalmopathy. This second study says: Lactation, pregnancy, other autoimmune disease or uncontrolled infection led to exclusion of patients.

The TCR comes from a woman aged 18-30 years with Graves disease. The input for sequencing was peripheral blood mononuclear cells (PBMCs), taken at new diagnosis, from a patient treated with antithyroid drugs. This chain links TRBV9 with TRBJ2-3, with 7 bases aligning to TRBD1. The CDR3 DNA is TGTGCCAGCAGCGCCGGGACAGACTTTCTGACAGATACGCAGTATTTT. This encodes CASSAGTDFLTDTQYF.